The 7 T cell receptor beta chains listed next were all sequenced from one sample in a study of T cell repertoires in cytomegalovirus infection. Their antigen targets remain unknown. One entry per CDR3 protein results from TCRdb running MiXCR on the reads. The sample consists of approximately 74,000 distinct CDR3 sequences, around 37% of them appearing once. The sequencing used CD8+ T cells from cultured PBMCs, collected from culture after CMV antigen stimulation. All receptors derive from a human donor in good health (CMV status not recorded). Some clones in this sample may be carry-over from other donors' samples.

The rearrangement joins TRBV3-1 to TRBJ1-4, with TRBD1 as a possible D gene (5 bases). The CDR3 covers 16 residues. CDR1 LGHDT and CDR2 YNNKEL come from the germline V gene (reference sequence). The V gene lost 0 bases and the J gene lost 8 bases, with 16 bases spanning the gap. In DNA, the CDR3 is TGTGCCAGCAGCCAAGATGATGCAGGGCAGAACGAAAAACTGTTTTTT. This sequence encodes CASSQDDAGQNEKLFF.

There are a few counts of this clonotype. The chain employs TRBV6-6 and TRBJ1-1; 7 positions agree with TRBD1. Germline loops: CDR1 MNHNY, CDR2 SVGAGI (reference sequence). Germline trimming cut 8 bases from V and 0 bases from J; bases unmatched to any gene: 9. The CDR3 totals 15 residues. The CDR3 DNA is TGTGCCAGCCGCGCGACAGGGAACTTGAACACTGAAGCTTTCTTT. Its protein product is CASRATGNLNTEAFF.

The chain joins TRBV2 to TRBJ2-7; 9 bases are a match to TRBD2. J gave up 4 bases and V 2 bases, and 3 bases lay outside the gene matches. CDR1 is SNHLY, CDR2 FYNNEI, per germline. The CDR3 has 14 amino acids. CDR3 DNA sequence: TGTGCCAGCAGTGAAATAGCGGGGGATTACGAGCAGTACTTC. It yields the protein CASSEIAGDYEQYF.

This clonotype was detected many times. This rearrangement joins TRBV7-2 to TRBJ2-3; a weak D match, TRBD2 (6 bases). In germline, CDR1 is SGHTA, CDR2 FQGNSA. V lost 1 base and J 5 bases, leaving 19 bases between the germline ends. This CDR3 comprises 17 residues. The chain's CDR3 is CASSLDAGRLGLDTQYF. The CDR3 coding sequence is TGTGCCAGCAGCTTAGATGCGGGACGGTTGGGGCTAGATACGCAGTATTTT.

This clonotype has a count of ten or more. The chain links TRBV7-2 to TRBJ2-3; 8 bases align to TRBD2. Looked up from germline, CDR1 is SGHTA and CDR2 is FQGNSA. The CDR3 contains 16 residues. Trimming at V came to 5 bases and at J to 6 bases, leaving 13 bases not matched to a gene. The CDR3 nucleotides read TGTGCCAGCAGCCCCCTGGGCGGGGGGCATGAGGATACGCAGTATTTT. Protein sequence: CASSPLGGGHEDTQYF.

This clonotype was observed a handful of times. The chain carries TRBV12-3 or TRBV12-4 and TRBJ2-5; 7 bases map to TRBD1. J gave up 1 base and V 6 bases, and 5 bases lay outside the gene matches. The CDR3 spans 14 residues. CDR3 residues: CASSQGVGQETQYF. The CDR3 DNA is TGTGCCAGCAGCCAGGGGGTAGGCCAAGAGACCCAGTACTTC.

This clonotype was recorded a few times. This sequence joins TRBV7-9 and TRBJ2-1; no reliable D call. The CDR3 covers 12 residues. Germline V gene data show CDR1 as SEHNR and CDR2 as FQNEAQ (reference sequence). V was shortened by 3 bases and J by 9 bases, with 9 bases between the two germline ends. Here the CDR3 reads CASSFESAEQFF. CDR3 DNA: TGTGCCAGCAGCTTCGAGAGTGCTGAGCAGTTCTTC.